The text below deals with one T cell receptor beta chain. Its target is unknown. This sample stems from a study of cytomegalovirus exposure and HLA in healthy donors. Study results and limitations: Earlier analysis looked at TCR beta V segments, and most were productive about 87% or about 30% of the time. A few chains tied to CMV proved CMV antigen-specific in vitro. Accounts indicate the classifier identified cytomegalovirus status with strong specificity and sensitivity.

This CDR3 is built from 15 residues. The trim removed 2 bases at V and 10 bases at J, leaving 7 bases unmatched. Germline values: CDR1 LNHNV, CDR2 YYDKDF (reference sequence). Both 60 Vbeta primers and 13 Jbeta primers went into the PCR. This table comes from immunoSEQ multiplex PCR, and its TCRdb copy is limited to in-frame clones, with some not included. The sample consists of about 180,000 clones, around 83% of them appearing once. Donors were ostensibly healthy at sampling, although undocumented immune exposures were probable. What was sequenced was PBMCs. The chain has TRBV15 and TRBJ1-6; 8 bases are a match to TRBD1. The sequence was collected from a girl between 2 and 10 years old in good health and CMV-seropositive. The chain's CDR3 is CATSRSRTGLSPLHF. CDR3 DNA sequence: TGTGCCACCAGCAGAAGCCGGACAGGGCTCTCACCCCTCCACTTT.